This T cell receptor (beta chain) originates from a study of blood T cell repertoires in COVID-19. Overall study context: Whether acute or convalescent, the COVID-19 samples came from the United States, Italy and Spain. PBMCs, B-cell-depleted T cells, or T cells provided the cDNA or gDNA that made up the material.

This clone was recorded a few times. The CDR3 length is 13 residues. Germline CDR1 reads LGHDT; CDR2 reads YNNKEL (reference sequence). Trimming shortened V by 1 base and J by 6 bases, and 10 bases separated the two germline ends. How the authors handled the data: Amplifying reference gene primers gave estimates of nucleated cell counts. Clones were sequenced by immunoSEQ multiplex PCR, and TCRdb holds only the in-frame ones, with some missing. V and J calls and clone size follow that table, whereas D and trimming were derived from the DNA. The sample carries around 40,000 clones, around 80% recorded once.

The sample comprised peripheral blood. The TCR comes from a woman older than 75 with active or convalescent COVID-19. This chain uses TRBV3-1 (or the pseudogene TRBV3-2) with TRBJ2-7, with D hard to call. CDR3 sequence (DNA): TGTGCCAGCAGCCAAGCTCCTACTGGCGAGCAGTACTTC. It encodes CASSQAPTGEQYF.